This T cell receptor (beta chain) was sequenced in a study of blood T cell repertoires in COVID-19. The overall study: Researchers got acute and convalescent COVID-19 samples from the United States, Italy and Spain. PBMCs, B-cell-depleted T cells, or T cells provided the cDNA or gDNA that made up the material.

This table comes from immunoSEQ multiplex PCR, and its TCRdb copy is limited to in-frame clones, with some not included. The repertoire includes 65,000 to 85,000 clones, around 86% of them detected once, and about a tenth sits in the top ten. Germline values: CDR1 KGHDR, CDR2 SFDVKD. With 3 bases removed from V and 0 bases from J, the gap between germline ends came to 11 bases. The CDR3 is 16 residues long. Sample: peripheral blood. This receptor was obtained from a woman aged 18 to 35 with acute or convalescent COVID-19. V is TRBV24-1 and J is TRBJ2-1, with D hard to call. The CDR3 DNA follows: TGTGCCACCAGTGATCTGAAAACATACTCCTACAATGAGCAGTTCTTC. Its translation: CATSDLKTYSYNEQFF.